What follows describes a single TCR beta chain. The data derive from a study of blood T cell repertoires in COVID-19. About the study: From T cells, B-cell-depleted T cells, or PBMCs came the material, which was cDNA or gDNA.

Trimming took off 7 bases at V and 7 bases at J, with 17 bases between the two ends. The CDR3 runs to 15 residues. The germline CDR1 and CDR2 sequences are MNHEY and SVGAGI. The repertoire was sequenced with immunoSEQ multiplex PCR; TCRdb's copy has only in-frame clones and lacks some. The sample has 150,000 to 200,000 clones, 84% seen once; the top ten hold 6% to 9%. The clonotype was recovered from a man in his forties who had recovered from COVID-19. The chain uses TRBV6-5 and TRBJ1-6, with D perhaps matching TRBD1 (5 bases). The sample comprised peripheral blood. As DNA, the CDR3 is TGTGCCAGCACCCCGACAGTTTTGGGAAATTCACCCCTCCACTTT. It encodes CASTPTVLGNSPLHF.